One T cell receptor beta chain is described in this entry. This sample was taken from a study of blood T cell repertoires in COVID-19. Whole-study context: Samples representing acute and convalescent COVID-19 were sourced from the United States, Italy and Spain. PBMCs, B-cell-depleted T cells, or T cells provided the cDNA or gDNA that made up the material.

Original handling: Amplified reference gene primers provided the basis for estimating nucleated cell counts. Sequencing used immunoSEQ multiplex PCR; TCRdb keeps in-frame clones, though not all of them. The V and J calls and clone size come from that table; D and trimming were worked out from the DNA. The table records about 28,000 clones, nearly 90% of them present only once. What was sequenced was peripheral blood. This TCR was sampled from a human donor in a cohort sampled during active COVID-19.

The CDR3 loop reads CASKGASLGNTIYF. The CDR3 nucleotides read TGTGCCAGTAAGGGGGCTTCGCTCGGAAACACCATATATTTT. The chain is built from TRBV19 and TRBJ1-3; 7 bases agree with TRBD1. The germline CDR1 and CDR2 sequences are LNHDA and SQIVND (reference sequence). This CDR3 comprises 14 residues. V shed 7 bases and J 4 bases; nucleotides not matched to a gene: 7.